This T cell receptor (beta chain) is drawn from a study of OX40 agonist ivuxolimab in advanced cancers. Study-wide background: Patients received intravenous ivuxolimab every 2 weeks at 0.01 to 10 mg/kg. Among those enrolled, mean age was about 62 years (range about 23 to 85) and over 70% were male. Notes on the study in general: At 0.1 to 3.0 mg/kg, clonal expansion of CD4+ and CD8+ blood T cells had occurred by week 6.

Worth noting for this clone: Its antigen is not identified.

The V and J ends lost 3 bases and 7 bases respectively, with 15 bases between them. This CDR3 is 14 amino acids long. Germline V lookup: CDR1 SGHVS, CDR2 FQNEAQ. Clones were sequenced by immunoSEQ multiplex PCR, and TCRdb holds only the in-frame ones, with some missing. Here the sample spans 80,000 to 100,000 clones, about nine tenths being singletons. J is TRBJ2-5 and V is TRBV7-8; no firm D call. The sequences come from CD4+ or CD8+ T cells sorted from blood, collected in a trial of the OX40 agonist ivuxolimab. The receptor was derived from an adult with an advanced solid tumor such as melanoma, head and neck, liver or kidney cancer. The CDR3 DNA reads as TGTGCCAGCAGCTTCAGGAGCCTCGATGGGACCCAGTACTTC. Translating gives CASSFRSLDGTQYF.